The T cell receptor beta chain under discussion was sequenced for a study of patients and donors after allogeneic stem cell transplantation. Germline V gene sequence: CDR1 SGHVS, CDR2 FQNEAQ. The CDR3 runs to 15 residues. The V end was cut by 10 bases, the J end by 2 bases, with 18 bases between. TCRdb redid the calling of the RT-PCR reads with MiXCR, one entry per CDR3 protein. The table lists approximately 150,000 distinct CDR3 sequences, 30% to 45% of them singletons. This clonotype has ten or more counts. The receptor's source is a human donor who was either an allogeneic HSCT recipient or a stem cell or donor lymphocyte infusion donor (not recorded which). It is not recorded whose cells these are; they may come from a transplant donor. V gene TRBV7-8 combines with J gene TRBJ1-5; possibly TRBD1 for D (5 bases). The sample consisted of blood, either unsorted or a sorted T cell fraction (not recorded which). CDR3 region: CATQGVPGGNQPQHF. As DNA, the CDR3 is TGTGCCACCCAGGGCGTGCCAGGAGGCAATCAGCCCCAGCATTTT.